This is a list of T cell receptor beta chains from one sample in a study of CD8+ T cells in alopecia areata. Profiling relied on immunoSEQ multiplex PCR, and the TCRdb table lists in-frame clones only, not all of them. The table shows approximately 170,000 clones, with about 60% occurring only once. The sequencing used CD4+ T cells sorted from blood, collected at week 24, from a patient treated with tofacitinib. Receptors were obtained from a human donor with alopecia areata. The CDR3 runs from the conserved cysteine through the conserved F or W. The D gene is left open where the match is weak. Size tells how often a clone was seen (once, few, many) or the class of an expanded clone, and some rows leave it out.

CDR3: CAWSDDRNQPQHF
DNA: TGTGCCTGGAGTGACGACAGAAATCAGCCCCAGCATTTT
D: -
V: TRBV30
size: -
length: 13
J: TRBJ1-5

CDR3: CASSTGQGAENTEAFF
DNA: TGTGCCAGCTCAACTGGACAGGGGGCTGAGAACACTGAAGCTTTCTTT
D: TRBD1
V: TRBV18
size: -
length: 16
J: TRBJ1-1

CDR3: CSGWTGGSMNTEAFF
DNA: TGCAGCGGTTGGACAGGGGGGAGCATGAACACTGAAGCTTTCTTT
D: TRBD1
V: TRBV29-1
size: -
length: 15
J: TRBJ1-1

CDR3: CSVAAGTDNYGYTF
DNA: TGCAGCGTTGCTGCCGGGACAGATAACTATGGCTACACCTTC
D: TRBD1
V: TRBV29-1
size: -
length: 14
J: TRBJ1-2

CDR3: CAWSVRAEAFF
DNA: TGTGCCTGGAGTGTGAGGGCTGAAGCTTTCTTT
D: -
V: TRBV30
size: -
length: 11
J: TRBJ1-1

CDR3: CASSDRTNTGELFF
DNA: TGTGCCAGCAGCGACAGGACAAACACCGGGGAGCTGTTTTTT
D: -
V: TRBV9
size: -
length: 14
J: TRBJ2-2

CDR3: CAWSRGTGVVYEQYF
DNA: TGTGCCTGGAGTAGGGGGACAGGGGTTGTCTACGAGCAGTACTTC
D: TRBD1
V: TRBV30
size: -
length: 15
J: TRBJ2-7

CDR3: CASSESPGVEQYF
DNA: TGTGCCAGCAGTGAGTCCCCAGGGGTCGAGCAGTACTTC
D: -
V: TRBV25-1
size: -
length: 13
J: TRBJ2-7

CDR3: CASSPQWGPYEQYF
DNA: TGTGCCAGCAGCCCGCAATGGGGACCGTACGAGCAGTACTTC
D: -
V: TRBV11-3
size: -
length: 14
J: TRBJ2-7

CDR3: CSATNPLTGGETQYF
DNA: TGCAGCGCCACCAATCCCTTAACAGGGGGGGAGACCCAGTACTTC
D: TRBD1
V: TRBV29-1
size: -
length: 15
J: TRBJ2-5

CDR3: CASSQEAAGIYSNQPQHF
DNA: TGCGCCAGCAGCCAAGAGGCGGCAGGGATCTATAGCAATCAGCCCCAGCATTTT
D: -
V: TRBV4-1
size: -
length: 18
J: TRBJ1-5

CDR3: CASSQGNQETQYF
DNA: TGTGCCAGCAGTCAGGGAAACCAAGAGACCCAGTACTTC
D: -
V: TRBV27
size: -
length: 13
J: TRBJ2-5

CDR3: CASSLVLETQYF
DNA: TGTGCCAGCAGCTTGGTTTTGGAGACCCAGTACTTC
D: -
V: TRBV5-6
size: many
length: 12
J: TRBJ2-5

CDR3: CASRGSMNTEAFF
DNA: TGCGCCAGCAGGGGGAGTATGAACACTGAAGCTTTCTTT
D: -
V: TRBV5-1
size: many
length: 13
J: TRBJ1-1

CDR3: CASAAWINEKLFF
DNA: TGTGCCAGCGCAGCTTGGATTAATGAAAAACTGTTTTTT
D: -
V: TRBV7-2
size: -
length: 13
J: TRBJ1-4

CDR3: CASSLETGTEQFF
DNA: TGTGCCAGCAGCTTGGAGACCGGGACTGAGCAGTTCTTC
D: -
V: TRBV11-3
size: -
length: 13
J: TRBJ2-1

CDR3: CASSNYEGGMNTEAFF
DNA: TGTGCCAGCAGTAACTATGAGGGGGGAATGAACACTGAAGCTTTCTTT
D: -
V: TRBV6-6
size: -
length: 16
J: TRBJ1-1

CDR3: CSAAGGIGTEAFF
DNA: TGCAGCGCCGCAGGGGGTATAGGCACTGAAGCTTTCTTT
D: TRBD1
V: TRBV29-1
size: -
length: 13
J: TRBJ1-1

CDR3: CASSQGTTNTGELFF
DNA: TGTGCCAGCAGCCAGGGCACCACGAACACCGGGGAGCTGTTTTTT
D: -
V: TRBV7-3
size: -
length: 15
J: TRBJ2-2

CDR3: CSVPGRKDTEAFF
DNA: TGCAGCGTTCCGGGCCGGAAGGACACTGAAGCTTTCTTT
D: -
V: TRBV29-1
size: -
length: 13
J: TRBJ1-1

CDR3: CASSSITGELFF
DNA: TGTGCCAGCAGCTCCATTACCGGGGAGCTGTTTTTT
D: -
V: TRBV7-9
size: few
length: 12
J: TRBJ2-2

CDR3: CASSQGPNTEAFF
DNA: TGCGCCAGCAGCCAAGGACCGAACACTGAAGCTTTCTTT
D: -
V: TRBV4-1
size: -
length: 13
J: TRBJ1-1

CDR3: CSVEEGARAYGYTF
DNA: TGCAGCGTCGAAGAGGGGGCCAGGGCCTATGGCTACACCTTC
D: TRBD1
V: TRBV29-1
size: -
length: 14
J: TRBJ1-2

CDR3: CASSPAGGINEKLFF
DNA: TGTGCCAGCTCACCAGCAGGCGGGATTAATGAAAAACTGTTTTTT
D: -
V: TRBV18
size: few
length: 15
J: TRBJ1-4

CDR3: CASKGNSNTGELFF
DNA: TGTGCCAGCAAAGGGAATTCGAACACCGGGGAGCTGTTTTTT
D: -
V: TRBV6-5
size: few
length: 14
J: TRBJ2-2

CDR3: CASSPEGGTEAFF
DNA: TGTGCCAGCAGCCCCGAAGGGGGCACTGAAGCTTTCTTT
D: -
V: TRBV6-4
size: -
length: 13
J: TRBJ1-1

CDR3: CSVGTEAFF
DNA: TGCAGCGTGGGCACTGAAGCTTTCTTT
D: -
V: TRBV29-1
size: once
length: 9
J: TRBJ1-1

CDR3: CASSLAGTANQPQHF
DNA: TGTGCCAGCAGCTTAGCGGGGACAGCGAATCAGCCCCAGCATTTT
D: TRBD1
V: TRBV7-2
size: few
length: 15
J: TRBJ1-5

CDR3: CAIWERGTGGPNYGYTF
DNA: TGTGCCATCTGGGAGCGGGGGACAGGGGGCCCCAACTATGGCTACACCTTC
D: TRBD1
V: TRBV10-3
size: -
length: 17
J: TRBJ1-2

CDR3: CAWSVQYGYTF
DNA: TGTGCCTGGAGCGTGCAGTATGGCTACACCTTC
D: -
V: TRBV30
size: once
length: 11
J: TRBJ1-2

CDR3: CASSQADSPGYTF
DNA: TGCGCCAGCAGTCAGGCGGACAGCCCTGGCTACACCTTC
D: -
V: TRBV23-1
size: -
length: 13
J: TRBJ1-2

CDR3: CATSREVAGGPEQFF
DNA: TGTGCCACCAGCAGAGAGGTAGCGGGGGGCCCCGAGCAGTTCTTC
D: TRBD2
V: TRBV15
size: few
length: 15
J: TRBJ2-1

CDR3: CSVVGTSIADTQYF
DNA: TGCAGCGTTGTGGGGACTAGCATCGCAGATACGCAGTATTTT
D: TRBD2
V: TRBV29-1
size: few
length: 14
J: TRBJ2-3

CDR3: CAWRGAVETQYF
DNA: TGTGCCTGGAGGGGGGCGGTTGAGACCCAGTACTTC
D: -
V: TRBV30
size: once
length: 12
J: TRBJ2-5

CDR3: CASSEGVGEQYF
DNA: TGTGCCAGCAGTGAAGGGGTGGGGGAGCAGTACTTC
D: -
V: TRBV2
size: -
length: 12
J: TRBJ2-7

CDR3: CASRETGYNQPQHF
DNA: TGTGCCAGCAGAGAGACAGGGTACAATCAGCCCCAGCATTTT
D: TRBD1
V: TRBV6-5
size: -
length: 14
J: TRBJ1-5

CDR3: CASSEAWDEYQPQHF
DNA: TGTGCCAGCAGTGAAGCGTGGGACGAATATCAGCCCCAGCATTTT
D: -
V: TRBV2
size: -
length: 15
J: TRBJ1-5

CDR3: CASSRPPTDTQYF
DNA: TGCGCCAGCAGCAGACCCCCCACAGATACGCAGTATTTT
D: -
V: TRBV5-1
size: few
length: 13
J: TRBJ2-3

CDR3: CAWSVGTWGLADLDTQYF
DNA: TGTGCCTGGAGTGTGGGGACTTGGGGACTAGCAGATCTAGATACGCAGTATTTT
D: TRBD2
V: TRBV30
size: -
length: 18
J: TRBJ2-3

CDR3: CASTLLAGASDTQYF
DNA: TGTGCCAGCACCCTACTAGCGGGGGCGTCGGATACGCAGTATTTT
D: TRBD2
V: TRBV27
size: few
length: 15
J: TRBJ2-3

CDR3: CASSLIVGTGFPDTQYF
DNA: TGTGCCAGCAGTTTAATTGTGGGGACAGGGTTCCCAGATACGCAGTATTTT
D: TRBD1
V: TRBV27
size: -
length: 17
J: TRBJ2-3

CDR3: CAARGRSTEAFF
DNA: TGTGCCGCCCGGGGCCGGAGCACTGAAGCTTTCTTT
D: -
V: TRBV19
size: -
length: 12
J: TRBJ1-1

CDR3: CASSTDGGSYNEQFF
DNA: TGTGCCAGCAGCACGGACGGGGGTTCCTACAATGAGCAGTTCTTC
D: -
V: TRBV7-3
size: -
length: 15
J: TRBJ2-1

CDR3: CAWTRGRVGNQPQHF
DNA: TGTGCCTGGACCAGGGGGAGAGTCGGCAATCAGCCCCAGCATTTT
D: TRBD1
V: TRBV30
size: -
length: 15
J: TRBJ1-5

CDR3: CSASGSSNQPQHF
DNA: TGCAGCGCCTCTGGTAGTAGCAATCAGCCCCAGCATTTT
D: -
V: TRBV29-1
size: once
length: 13
J: TRBJ1-5

CDR3: CASSPIAQPGQLNTEAFF
DNA: TGCGCCAGCAGCCCCATTGCCCAACCGGGACAGCTGAACACTGAAGCTTTCTTT
D: TRBD1
V: TRBV4-1
size: -
length: 18
J: TRBJ1-1

CDR3: CSVGEVYEQYF
DNA: TGCAGCGTTGGTGAGGTCTACGAGCAGTACTTC
D: -
V: TRBV29-1
size: few
length: 11
J: TRBJ2-7

CDR3: CASSESRLQGDSNQPQHF
DNA: TGCGCCAGCAGTGAGTCCCGTCTGCAAGGGGATAGCAATCAGCCCCAGCATTTT
D: -
V: TRBV10-2
size: -
length: 18
J: TRBJ1-5

CDR3: CSVAPTGGLTGELFF
DNA: TGCAGCGTTGCCCCGACAGGGGGCTTAACCGGGGAGCTGTTTTTT
D: TRBD1
V: TRBV29-1
size: -
length: 15
J: TRBJ2-2

CDR3: CASSLGTDVGAEAFF
DNA: TGCGCCAGCAGCTTGGGTACCGACGTTGGGGCTGAAGCTTTCTTT
D: -
V: TRBV5-1
size: few
length: 15
J: TRBJ1-1

CDR3: CASSQEQLAEETQYF
DNA: TGTGCCAGCAGCCAAGAACAACTAGCGGAAGAGACCCAGTACTTC
D: TRBD2
V: TRBV4-1
size: -
length: 15
J: TRBJ2-5

CDR3: CASTGGTNLEAFF
DNA: TGTGCCAGTACGGGAGGGACCAACCTTGAAGCTTTCTTT
D: -
V: TRBV19
size: few
length: 13
J: TRBJ1-1

CDR3: CASSHVTSGRQGDTQYF
DNA: TGTGCCAGCAGCCACGTGACTAGCGGGCGGCAGGGAGATACGCAGTATTTT
D: TRBD2
V: TRBV5-6
size: -
length: 17
J: TRBJ2-3

CDR3: CASIVVLASYNEQFF
DNA: TGTGCCAGCATTGTAGTTTTAGCATCCTACAATGAGCAGTTCTTC
D: -
V: TRBV2
size: few
length: 15
J: TRBJ2-1